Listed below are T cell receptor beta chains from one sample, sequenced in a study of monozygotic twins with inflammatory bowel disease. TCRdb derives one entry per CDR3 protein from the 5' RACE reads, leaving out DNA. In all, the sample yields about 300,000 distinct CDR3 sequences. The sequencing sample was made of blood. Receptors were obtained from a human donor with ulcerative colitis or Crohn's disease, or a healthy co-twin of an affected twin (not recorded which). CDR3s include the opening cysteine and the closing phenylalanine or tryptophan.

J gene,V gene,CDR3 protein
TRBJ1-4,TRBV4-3,CASSQERGAINEKLFF
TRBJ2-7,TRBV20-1,CSAYAGTSGRAYEQYF
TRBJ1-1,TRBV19,CASSVYGQGERSTEAFF
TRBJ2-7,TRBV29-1,CSALGLAGVSEQYF
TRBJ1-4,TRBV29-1,CSVASQGAANEKLFF
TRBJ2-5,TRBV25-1,CASSEGTGGVETQYF
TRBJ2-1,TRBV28,CASSLSLVSSYNEQFF
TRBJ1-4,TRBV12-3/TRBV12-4,CASSLTGFGEKLFF
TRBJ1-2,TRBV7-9,CATRTDYGYTF
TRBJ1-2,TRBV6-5,CASSKDRVYGYTF
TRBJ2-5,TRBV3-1,CASSHHLVETQYF
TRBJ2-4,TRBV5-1,CASSLVFESPKNIQYF
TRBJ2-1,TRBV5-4,CASSTGEAGEQFF
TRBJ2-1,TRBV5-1,CASSFRTSGGWNEQFF
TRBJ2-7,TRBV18,CASSPDRVGAPLYEQYF
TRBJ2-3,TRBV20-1,CSAREAGGGTDTQYF
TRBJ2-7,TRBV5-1,CASSEADLYEQYF
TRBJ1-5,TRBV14,CASSQLGPSQPQHF
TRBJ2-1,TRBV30,CAWTINWNEQFF
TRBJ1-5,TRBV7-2,CASSLGRTRGSPQHF
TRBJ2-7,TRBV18,CASSPGTPYEQYF
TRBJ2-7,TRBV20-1,CSGILGTAHLF
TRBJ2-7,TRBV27,CASRKDSTYEQYF
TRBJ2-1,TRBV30,CAWSPSNEQFF
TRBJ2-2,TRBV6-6,CASRLSTGELFF
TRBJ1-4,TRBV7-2,CASSLGPTNEKLFF
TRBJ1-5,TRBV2,CASSVWGFHQPQHF
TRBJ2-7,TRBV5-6,CASSPETRIYEQYF